This T cell receptor beta chain is drawn from a study of identical twins. Many counts were recorded for this clonotype. TCRdb called the 5' RACE reads again in MiXCR, with one record for every CDR3 protein. The data hold about 220,000 distinct CDR3 sequences, with over 5.5% observed a single time. These same data were also listed under a study on T cells expressing NK-cell markers. That report adds: In several donors, dominant CD3+CD56+NKG2C+ clones formed roughly 1.0-7.5% of CD8+ cells. These clonotypes additionally ranked first within the CD3+CD56-NKG2C+ fraction of a few donors.

This receptor was taken from a young woman in good health. What was sequenced was CD8+ T cells sorted from blood.

The CDR3 DNA reads TGTGCCAGCAGCCTTCACAACCTAAATGAAAAACTGTTTTTT. Translating it yields CASSLHNLNEKLFF. The chain has TRBV7-9 and TRBJ1-4; D remains ambiguous. Germline V CDR1 and CDR2: SEHNR, FQNEAQ (reference sequence). CDR3 length equals 14 residues. The V end was cut by 5 bases, the J end by 5 bases, with 12 bases between.